This TCR beta chain is from a study of cytomegalovirus exposure and HLA in healthy donors. Details on this clone: What it binds is not known. A junction boundary mismatches the germline segment, possibly from a read error.

Germline V gene sequence: CDR1 SQVTM, CDR2 ANQGSEA. This CDR3 is 14 amino acids long. The study's findings and limits: Through in vitro validation, three CMV-associated chains were shown to be specific for CMV antigens. The listing of 150 to 200 TCR beta chains classed them as cytomegalovirus-associated. Association with HLA alleles at 0.05 false discovery rate was found for 16,951 TCR beta sequences in a later analysis.

PCR used 60 Vbeta primers and 13 Jbeta primers. Libraries were prepared by immunoSEQ multiplex PCR; TCRdb keeps only in-frame clonotypes and omits some of them. The sample contains approximately 50,000 clones, 45% to 70% of which appear only once. This clonotype was obtained from a human donor in good health. Sequencing was carried out using PBMCs. This rearrangement joins TRBV29-1 to TRBJ2-7, with 9 nucleotides matching TRBD1. This CDR3 reads CSAEGWTGVGEQYF. CDR3 bases: TGCAGCGCTGAAGGTTGGACAGGGGTGGGGGAGCAGTACTTC.